This TCR beta chain was identified during a study of T cells expressing NK-cell markers. In the study overall: TCR beta repertoires came from sorted CD3+CD56+NKG2C+, CD3+CD56+NKG2C- and CD3+CD56-NKG2C+ T cells. In the group of eight sequenced donors, seven were HCMV-seropositive and one was seronegative.

The CDR3 sequence is 14 residues long. CDR1 MGHDK and CDR2 SYGVNS come from the germline V gene. 5'RACE template switching with UMIs generated TCR beta cDNA. TCRdb re-called the 5' RACE reads, yielding one record per CDR3 amino acid sequence without DNA. The sample totals about 260,000 distinct CDR3 sequences. Turning to this clonotype: Its antigen is currently unknown.

Notes on the study in general: In several donors, dominant clonotypes made up roughly 25-60.1% of CD3+CD56-NKG2C+ cells.

The genes are TRBV25-1 and TRBJ2-3. The specimen sequenced was blood T cells: a sorted CD56 or NKG2C T cell subset, CD4+ or CD8+ T cells, or bulk PBMC T cells (not recorded which). This TCR came from a woman aged 18 to 75 in good health. CDR3 region: CASSEVRVRDTQYF. The full variable domain, completed using reference TRBV25-1 and TRBJ2-3, is EADIYQTPRYLVIGTGKKITLECSQTMGHDKMYWYQQDPGMELHLIHYSYGVNSTEKGDLSSESTVSRIRTEHFPLTLESARPSHTSQYLCASSEVRVRDTQYFGPGTRLTVL.